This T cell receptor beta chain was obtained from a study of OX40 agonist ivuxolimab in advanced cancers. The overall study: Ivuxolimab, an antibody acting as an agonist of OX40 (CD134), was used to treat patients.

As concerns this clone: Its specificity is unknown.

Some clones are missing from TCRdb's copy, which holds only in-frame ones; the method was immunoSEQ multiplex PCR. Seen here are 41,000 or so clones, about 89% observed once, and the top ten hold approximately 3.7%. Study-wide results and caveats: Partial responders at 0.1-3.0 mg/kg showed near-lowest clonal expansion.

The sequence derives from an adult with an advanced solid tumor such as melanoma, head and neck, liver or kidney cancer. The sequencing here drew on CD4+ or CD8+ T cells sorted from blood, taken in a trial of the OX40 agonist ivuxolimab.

The CDR3 reads CASSLEAGVGDTQYF. CDR3 DNA: TGCGCCAGCAGCTTGGAGGCGGGAGTTGGTGATACGCAGTATTTT. The rearrangement joins TRBV5-1 to TRBJ2-3, with 7 bases fitting TRBD2. This CDR3 comprises 15 residues. CDR1 and CDR2 from the germline V gene are SGHRS and YFSETQ. V lost 0 bases to trimming and J lost 6 bases; unmatched junction nucleotides: 7.